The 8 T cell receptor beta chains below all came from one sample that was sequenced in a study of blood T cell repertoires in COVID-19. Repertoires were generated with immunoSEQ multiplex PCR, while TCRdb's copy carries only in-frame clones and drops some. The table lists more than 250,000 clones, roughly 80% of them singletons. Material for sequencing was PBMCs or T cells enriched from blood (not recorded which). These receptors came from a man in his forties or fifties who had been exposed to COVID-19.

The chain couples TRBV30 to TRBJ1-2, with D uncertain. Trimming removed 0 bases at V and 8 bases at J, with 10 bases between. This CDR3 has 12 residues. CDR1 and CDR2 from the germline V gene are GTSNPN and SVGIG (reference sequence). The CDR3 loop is CAWSVPNSGYTF. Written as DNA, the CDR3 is TGTGCCTGGAGTGTACCGAACAGCGGCTACACCTTC. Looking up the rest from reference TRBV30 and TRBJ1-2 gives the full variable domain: SQTIHQWPATLVQPVGSPLSLECTVEGTSNPNLYWYRQAAGRGLQLLFYSVGIGQISSEVPQNLSASRPQDRQFILSSKKLLLSDSGFYLCAWSVPNSGYTFGSGTRLTVV.

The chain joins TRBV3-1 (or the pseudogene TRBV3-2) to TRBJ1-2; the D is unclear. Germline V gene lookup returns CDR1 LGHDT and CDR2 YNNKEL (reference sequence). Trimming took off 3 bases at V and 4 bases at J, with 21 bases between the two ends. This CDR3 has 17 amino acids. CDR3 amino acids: CASSHLTKAEGSYGYTF. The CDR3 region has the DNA TGTGCCAGCAGCCACCTCACCAAAGCAGAGGGATCCTATGGCTACACCTTC.

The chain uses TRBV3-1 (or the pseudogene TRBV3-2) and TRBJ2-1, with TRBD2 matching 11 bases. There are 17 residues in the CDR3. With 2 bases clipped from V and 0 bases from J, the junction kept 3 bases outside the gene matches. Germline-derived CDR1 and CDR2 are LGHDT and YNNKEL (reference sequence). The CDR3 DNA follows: TGTGCCAGCAGCCAATACACTAGCGGGAGCTCCTACAATGAGCAGTTCTTC. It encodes CASSQYTSGSSYNEQFF.

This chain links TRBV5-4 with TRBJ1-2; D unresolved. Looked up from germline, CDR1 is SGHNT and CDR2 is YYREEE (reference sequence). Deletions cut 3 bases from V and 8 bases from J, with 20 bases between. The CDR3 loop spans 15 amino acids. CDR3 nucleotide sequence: TGTGCCAGCAGCTCGACAAGATACCAGGTGAAAGGCTACACCTTC. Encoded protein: CASSSTRYQVKGYTF.

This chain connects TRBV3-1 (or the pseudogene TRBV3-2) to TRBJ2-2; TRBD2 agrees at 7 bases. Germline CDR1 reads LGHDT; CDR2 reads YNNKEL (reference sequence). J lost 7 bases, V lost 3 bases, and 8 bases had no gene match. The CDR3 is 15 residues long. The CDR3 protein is CASSQMAGVGGELFF. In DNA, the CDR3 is TGTGCCAGCAGCCAGATGGCGGGAGTGGGCGGGGAGCTGTTTTTT.

DNA for the CDR3: TGTGCCAGCAGTGCCTACAACACTGAAGCTTTCTTT. It codes for CASSAYNTEAFF. The chain carries TRBV6-1 and TRBJ1-1; D is undetermined. CDR1 is MNHNS, CDR2 SASEGT, per germline. V was cut by 4 bases and J by 2 bases, with 5 bases left in between. This CDR3 region has 12 residues.

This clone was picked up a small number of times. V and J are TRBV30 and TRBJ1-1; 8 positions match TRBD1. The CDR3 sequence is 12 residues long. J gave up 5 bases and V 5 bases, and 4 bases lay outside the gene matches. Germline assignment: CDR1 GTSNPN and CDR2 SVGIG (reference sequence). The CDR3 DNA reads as TGTGCCTGGGAGAGGGACAGGACTGAAGCTTTCTTT. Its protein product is CAWERDRTEAFF.

The CDR3 is CASSADRGYEQYF. The CDR3 region has the DNA TGTGCCAGCAGTGCGGACAGGGGGTACGAGCAGTACTTC. J is TRBJ2-7 and V is TRBV2, with TRBD1 matching over 10 bases. Germline V lookup: CDR1 SNHLY, CDR2 FYNNEI. The CDR3 covers 13 residues. V was clipped by 4 bases and J by 4 bases; unmatched bases: 1.